The next 30 T cell receptor beta chains were all read from a single sample in a study of blood T cell repertoires in COVID-19. TCRdb keeps only in-frame clones here, not all; method: immunoSEQ multiplex PCR. Among some 250,000 clones listed, more than 75% were seen once. Sequencing was done on a sample of PBMCs or T cells enriched from blood (not recorded which). The receptors here all came from a woman in her 40s with acute COVID-19.

The CDR3 DNA sequence: TGCAGCGTACAGGGAAAGCCTGAAGCTTTCTTT. Amino acid sequence: CSVQGKPEAFF. The genes are TRBV29-1 and TRBJ1-1; possible D gene TRBD1, 6 bases. This CDR3 region has 11 residues. V lost 6 bases, J lost 6 bases, and 11 bases lay in between. The germline CDR1 and CDR2 sequences are SQVTM and ANQGSEA.

V usage is TRBV27 and J usage is TRBJ1-1, with D maybe TRBD1 (5 bases). CDR1 is MNHEY, CDR2 SMNVEV, per germline (reference sequence). Trimming pared 3 bases from V and 8 bases from J, leaving 19 bases between. The CDR3 covers 15 residues. CDR3 sequence reads: CASSFTRRVASEAFF. Written as DNA, the CDR3 is TGTGCCAGCAGTTTCACGCGCAGGGTGGCGTCGGAAGCTTTCTTT.

The chain uses TRBV24-1 and TRBJ2-7; no definite D call. Trimming removed 7 bases from V and 4 bases from J, with 10 bases in between. CDR1 and CDR2 (germline): KGHDR, SFDVKD. There are 12 residues in the CDR3. This chain's CDR3 is CATSNTGYEQYF. The CDR3 DNA reads as TGTGCCACCAGCAACACGGGTTACGAGCAGTACTTC.

The chain uses TRBV28 and TRBJ2-7, with D perhaps TRBD1 (6 bases). This CDR3 has 16 amino acids. V lost 7 bases and J 0 bases, leaving 19 bases between the germline ends. Germline values: CDR1 MDHEN, CDR2 SYDVKM. CDR3 bases: TGTGCCAGCACCCGGTCCAGGGGACGGGCCTCCTACGAGCAGTACTTC. It codes for CASTRSRGRASYEQYF.

This chain's CDR3 is CASSPPGLAGKETQYF. For the CDR3, the DNA is TGTGCCAGCTCACCACCGGGACTAGCGGGGAAAGAGACCCAGTACTTC. The rearrangement joins TRBV18 to TRBJ2-5; 13 nucleotides align to TRBD2. The CDR3 length is 16 residues. Germline loops: CDR1 KGHSH, CDR2 LQKENI. The ends lost 0 bases at V and 3 bases at J; junction bases unmatched: 1.

CDR3 in DNA: TGTGCCAGCAGCTCACCAAGCGGGAGCTCCTACAATGAGCAGTTCTTC. Its protein product is CASSSPSGSSYNEQFF. This chain joins TRBV9 and TRBJ2-1; 8 bases fit TRBD2. CDR1 and CDR2 from the germline V gene are SGDLS and YYNGEE. The V segment lost 4 bases and the J segment 0 bases; nucleotides outside the gene matches: 6. This CDR3 is 16 amino acids long. The entire variable domain, with the rest obtained from reference TRBV9 and TRBJ2-1, is as follows: DSGVTQTPKHLITATGQRVTLRCSPRSGDLSVYWYQQSLDQGLQFLIQYYNGEERAKGNILERFSAQQFPDLHSELNLSSLELGDSALYFCASSSPSGSSYNEQFFGPGTRLTVL.

The chain recombines TRBV19 with TRBJ1-2; maybe TRBD1 (6 bases). This CDR3 has 15 residues. Trimming pared 3 bases from V and 0 bases from J, leaving 11 bases between. Germline CDR1 LNHDA, CDR2 SQIVND (reference sequence). CDR3 loop: CASSMKDRTNYGYTF. CDR3 DNA sequence: TGTGCCAGTAGTATGAAGGACAGAACTAACTATGGCTACACCTTC.

The chain joins TRBV5-6 to TRBJ2-5; 9 bases fit TRBD1. Germline V gives CDR1 SGHDT, CDR2 YYEEEE. The trim removed 3 bases at V and 4 bases at J, leaving 1 base unmatched. The CDR3 has 13 amino acids. CDR3 sequence: CASSSDRGETQYF. The CDR3 DNA sequence: TGTGCCAGCAGCTCGGACAGGGGAGAGACCCAGTACTTC.

This chain uses TRBV2 with TRBJ1-3; D is unresolved. Germline V gene data show CDR1 as SNHLY and CDR2 as FYNNEI. CDR3 length: 17 amino acids. The V end lost 9 bases, the J end lost 0 bases, and 21 bases lay between the germline ends. The CDR3, as DNA: TGTGCCAGTCGATTTAGTGAGGGCTCGTTCTCTGGAAACACCATATATTTT. Translating it yields CASRFSEGSFSGNTIYF.

CDR3 sequence (DNA): TGTGCCAGCAGCTCAGCGGGAGGGGACATTCAGTACTTC. Its translation: CASSSAGGDIQYF. This chain connects TRBV7-3 to TRBJ2-4; 10 nucleotides align to TRBD2. The V segment lost 4 bases and the J segment 8 bases; nucleotides outside the gene matches: 2. The germline CDR1 and CDR2 sequences are SGHTA and FQGTGA. The CDR3 contains 13 residues.

The rearrangement joins TRBV5-1 to TRBJ2-5; tentatively, D is TRBD2 (6 bases). The CDR3 contains 14 residues. The V and J ends lost 7 bases and 4 bases respectively, with 17 bases between them. Germline loops: CDR1 SGHRS, CDR2 YFSETQ. CDR3 nucleotide sequence: TGCGCCAGCGGTACGGGGGTCGTTCGAGAGACCCAGTACTTC. Translation: CASGTGVVRETQYF.

The V and J genes are TRBV29-1 and TRBJ1-1, with D hard to call. This CDR3 contains 10 residues. Trimming shortened V by 6 bases and J by 9 bases, and 11 bases separated the two germline ends. Per the germline V gene, CDR1 is SQVTM and CDR2 is ANQGSEA. CDR3 nucleotide sequence: TGCAGCGTGCGGTCGGAGAAAGCTTTCTTT. It codes for CSVRSEKAFF.

This chain connects TRBV7-7 to TRBJ2-6, with 10 bases lining up with TRBD1. Germline trimming cut 4 bases from V and 12 bases from J; bases unmatched to any gene: 15. CDR1 is SSHAT and CDR2 is FNYEAQ in the germline V gene (reference sequence). The CDR3 length is 17 residues. The CDR3 DNA reads as TGTGCCAGCAGCTCCCAGGCCGGGACAGGGGAGCGTGGCGTCCTGACTTTC. This codes for CASSSQAGTGERGVLTF.

J is TRBJ2-7 and V is TRBV10-3, with 10 nucleotides matching TRBD1. This CDR3 contains 15 residues. CDR1 and CDR2 from the germline V gene are ENHRY and SYGVKD. After removal of 3 bases from V and 1 base from J, the junction contained 3 bases not matched to a gene. CDR3 region: CAISERQGASYEQYF. DNA of the CDR3: TGTGCCATCAGTGAACGACAGGGGGCTTCCTACGAGCAGTACTTC.

The V and J genes are TRBV6-2 or TRBV6-3 and TRBJ1-2; D is ambiguous. The CDR3 runs 13 residues. With 0 bases removed from V and 5 bases from J, the gap between germline ends came to 7 bases. Germline CDR1 reads MNHEY; CDR2 reads SVGEGT. In DNA, the CDR3 is TGTGCCAGCAGTTACTCCCCCCAGTATGGCTACACCTTC. Protein product: CASSYSPQYGYTF.

The chain carries TRBV9 and TRBJ2-1; a possible D gene is TRBD1 (6 bases). The CDR3 has 13 amino acids. Germline CDR1 is SGDLS and CDR2 is YYNGEE. Deletions cut 3 bases from V and 6 bases from J, with 10 bases between. The CDR3 coding sequence is TGTGCCAGCAGCGAGCACAGGGTCAATGAGCAGTTCTTC. Translated, it gives CASSEHRVNEQFF.

This chain joins TRBV2 and TRBJ2-1, with D possibly TRBD2 on 6 matching bases. Germline V gene data show CDR1 as SNHLY and CDR2 as FYNNEI. Trimming took off 7 bases at V and 7 bases at J, with 14 bases between the two ends. The CDR3 totals 13 residues. CDR3 in DNA: TGTGCCAGCAAGGAGACTGGGGGGAATGAGCAGTTCTTC. Translating it yields CASKETGGNEQFF.

V is TRBV3-1 (or the pseudogene TRBV3-2) and J is TRBJ2-7; TRBD1 might be the D (7 bases). CDR1 and CDR2 (germline): LGHDT, YNNKEL (reference sequence). Trimming took 5 bases from V and 0 from J, leaving 17 bases between them. The CDR3 is 16 amino acids. The CDR3 loop is CASSGRRQGSSYEQYF. CDR3 coding DNA: TGTGCCAGCAGCGGGAGGAGACAGGGAAGCTCCTACGAGCAGTACTTC.

CDR3 sequence: CASSSDGRSTDTQYF. CDR3 in DNA: TGTGCCAGCAGCTCTGACGGGAGGAGCACAGATACGCAGTATTTT. The V and J genes are TRBV11-2 and TRBJ2-3, with 7 nucleotides matching TRBD2. CDR1 and CDR2 from the germline V gene are SGHAT and FQNNGV. CDR3 length equals 15 residues. J was trimmed by 0 bases and V by 4 bases; bases with no gene match: 4.

This chain uses TRBV30 with TRBJ1-1; the D gene is possibly TRBD1 (5 bases). Germline-derived CDR1 and CDR2 are GTSNPN and SVGIG (reference sequence). The CDR3 sequence is 13 residues long. The germline V and J ends were trimmed by 2 bases and 2 bases, with 9 bases remaining between them. The CDR3 region is CAWSRGPNTEAFF. In DNA, the CDR3 is TGTGCCTGGAGTAGGGGCCCCAACACTGAAGCTTTCTTT.

In nucleotides, the CDR3 is TGTGCCAGCGGATCGGAGGGGGCGATGAGCAATCAGCCCCAGCATTTT. Encoded protein: CASGSEGAMSNQPQHF. The chain links TRBV7-8 to TRBJ1-5; 7 nucleotides align to TRBD1. The CDR3 is 16 amino acids. The junction had 11 bases not matched to a gene; V was cut back by 8 bases and J by 1 base. The germline gives CDR1 SGHVS, CDR2 FQNEAQ.

The chain employs TRBV28 and TRBJ2-1, with 8 bases identical to TRBD1. The trim removed 4 bases at V and 4 bases at J, leaving 6 bases unmatched. There are 15 residues in the CDR3. The V gene's germline CDR1 is MDHEN and CDR2 SYDVKM. CDR3 sequence reads: CASSSSGQDYNEQFF. In nucleotides, the CDR3 is TGTGCCAGCAGTTCCTCGGGACAGGATTACAATGAGCAGTTCTTC. Supplemented by reference TRBV28 and TRBJ2-1, the full variable domain reads DVKVTQSSRYLVKRTGEKVFLECVQDMDHENMFWYRQDPGLGLRLIYFSYDVKMKEKGDIPEGYSVSREKKERFSLILESASTNQTSMYLCASSSSGQDYNEQFFGPGTRLTVL.

V gene TRBV10-3 combines with J gene TRBJ2-7; 13 bases line up with TRBD2. The V gene's germline CDR1 is ENHRY and CDR2 SYGVKD. The CDR3 is 18 residues long. With V trimmed by 5 bases and J by 3 bases, 13 bases remained unmatched. The CDR3 DNA sequence: TGTGCCATCAGTCCGGGACTAGCGGGACTAGCTATGGGCTACGAGCAGTACTTC. Its translation is CAISPGLAGLAMGYEQYF.

The rearrangement links TRBV28 to TRBJ1-2; the D gene is possibly TRBD1 (6 bases). Trimming left V 7 bases short and J 2 bases short, with 11 bases between. The CDR3 sequence is 13 residues long. Looked up from germline, CDR1 is MDHEN and CDR2 is SYDVKM. The CDR3 DNA follows: TGTGCCAGCATCAAGACAGGAAACTATGGCTACACCTTC. Translating it yields CASIKTGNYGYTF.

The rearrangement links TRBV19 to TRBJ2-5; 12 nucleotides line up with TRBD2. Germline values: CDR1 LNHDA, CDR2 SQIVND (reference sequence). With V trimmed by 6 bases and J by 2 bases, 4 bases remained unmatched. The CDR3 spans 15 residues. CDR3 loop: CASRRTSGAQETQYF. CDR3 DNA sequence: TGTGCCAGTAGGCGGACTAGCGGGGCACAAGAGACCCAGTACTTC.

The chain recombines TRBV15 with TRBJ2-5, with 7 positions matching TRBD2. Germline CDR1 LNHNV, CDR2 YYDKDF (reference sequence). The CDR3 loop spans 16 amino acids. J gave up 1 base and V 0 bases, and 5 bases lay outside the gene matches. CDR3 sequence (DNA): TGTGCCACCAGCAGAGATGGGACGGGGGGCCAAGAGACCCAGTACTTC. It specifies CATSRDGTGGQETQYF.

This chain links TRBV27 with TRBJ2-2; TRBD2 matches 10 bases. J gave up 9 bases and V 5 bases, and 9 bases lay outside the gene matches. Germline assignment: CDR1 MNHEY and CDR2 SMNVEV (reference sequence). CDR3 length equals 15 residues. CDR3 nucleotides: TGTGCCAGCAGTATAGCAACTAGCGGGACCTGGGAGCTGTTTTTT. Protein sequence: CASSIATSGTWELFF.

This clone has only one observation. The CDR3 nucleotides read TGTGCCAGCAGTTCGCTGTGGAGGGTCGGCTACACCTTC. This translates into CASSSLWRVGYTF. The chain uses TRBV12-3 or TRBV12-4 and TRBJ1-2, with D unclear. The CDR3 totals 13 residues. V gave up 4 bases and J gave up 8 bases, with 14 bases separating them.

V usage is TRBV11-2 and J usage is TRBJ2-3; 12 nucleotides line up with TRBD2. The germline V gene encodes CDR1 SGHAT and CDR2 FQNNGV. J lost 5 bases, V lost 5 bases, and 8 bases had no gene match. This CDR3 spans 16 amino acids. This CDR3 is CASSPSGGADVDTQYF. DNA for the CDR3: TGTGCCAGCAGCCCTAGCGGGGGGGCCGATGTAGATACGCAGTATTTT.

CDR3 sequence: CASSPNTGTGPGNSPLHF. CDR3 coding DNA: TGTGCCAGCAGCCCTAACACGGGGACAGGGCCAGGAAATTCACCCCTCCACTTT. The gene calls are TRBV9 and TRBJ1-6; 9 bases are a match to TRBD1. CDR1 is SGDLS and CDR2 is YYNGEE in the germline V gene. J lost 7 bases, V lost 4 bases, and 15 bases had no gene match. The CDR3 runs to 18 residues.